Below are 20 T cell receptor beta chains sequenced from a single sample in a study of blood T cell repertoires in COVID-19. Assay used: immunoSEQ multiplex PCR; TCRdb lists only in-frame clones, some missing. The sample holds 50,000 to 70,000 clones, around 87% seen once. Sample: peripheral blood. Receptors were obtained from a man aged 55 to 70 with active or convalescent COVID-19.

The chain combines TRBV5-1 with TRBJ1-1; TRBD1 agrees at 9 bases. CDR1 and CDR2 (germline): SGHRS, YFSETQ. J lost 4 bases, V lost 4 bases, and 8 bases had no gene match. This CDR3 is built from 15 residues. CDR3 loop: CASSQQGARSTEAFF. Here the CDR3 DNA reads TGCGCCAGCAGCCAACAGGGGGCGCGGAGCACTGAAGCTTTCTTT.

CDR3 DNA sequence: TGCGCCAGCAGCCCCCAGGGCCCCTACGAGCAGTACTTC. Its translation: CASSPQGPYEQYF. The genes are TRBV5-1 and TRBJ2-7, with a possible D match to TRBD1 (5 bases). The germline V gene encodes CDR1 SGHRS and CDR2 YFSETQ. There are 13 residues in the CDR3. V dropped 4 bases and J dropped 2 bases, with 10 bases sitting between them.

The chain has TRBV7-6 and TRBJ2-1, with 12 bases identical to TRBD1. Germline V gives CDR1 SGHVS, CDR2 FNYEAQ. Unmatched junction bases numbered 6, after V lost 2 bases and J lost 7 bases. The CDR3 totals 16 residues. DNA for the CDR3: TGTGCCAGCAGCTTATTCAGGGGACAGGGGGCGAATGAGCAGTTCTTC. This codes for CASSLFRGQGANEQFF.

CDR3 region: CSGYRVDGYTF. CDR3 sequence (DNA): TGCAGTGGCTACAGGGTGGACGGCTACACCTTC. The chain links TRBV20-1 to TRBJ1-2, with D tentatively TRBD1 (6 bases). Between the trimmed V and J ends, which lost 7 bases and 8 bases, there was a span of 14 bases. The germline CDR1 and CDR2 sequences are DFQATT and SNEGSKA (reference sequence). The length of the CDR3 is 11 residues.

The J gene is TRBJ2-7, the V gene TRBV4-1; a possible D gene is TRBD2 (6 bases). The CDR3 totals 13 residues. Trimming shortened V by 1 base and J by 7 bases, and 11 bases separated the two germline ends. The germline V gene has CDR1 MGHRA and CDR2 YSYEKL. For the CDR3, the DNA is TGCGCCAGCAGCCAAGTGGGTGGGGGGGAGCAGTACTTC. Its protein product is CASSQVGGGEQYF.

CDR3 in DNA: TGTGCCAGCAGCCCCCTCAGCGGGGGGGCCTACAATGAGCAGTTCTTC. It codes for CASSPLSGGAYNEQFF. The chain has TRBV3-1 (or the pseudogene TRBV3-2) and TRBJ2-1; 10 bases agree with TRBD2. CDR1 and CDR2 from the germline V gene are LGHDT and YNNKEL (reference sequence). The CDR3 spans 16 residues. V dropped 4 bases and J dropped 2; count of bases not matched to a gene: 5.

V usage is TRBV6-5 and J usage is TRBJ2-6; no clear D. V shed 2 bases and J shed 0 bases, with 5 bases lying between them. Germline CDR1 is MNHEY and CDR2 is SVGAGI. The CDR3 covers 15 residues. The CDR3: CASSYASSGANVLTF. In DNA form, the CDR3 reads TGTGCCAGCAGTTACGCGAGCTCTGGGGCCAACGTCCTGACTTTC.

This chain uses TRBV15 with TRBJ1-2, with TRBD1 identical over 7 bases. The V segment lost 1 base and the J segment 5 bases; nucleotides outside the gene matches: 7. This CDR3 contains 15 residues. The V gene's germline CDR1 is LNHNV and CDR2 YYDKDF (reference sequence). For the CDR3, the DNA is TGTGCCACCAGCAGAGTGACAGGGAAGGGATATGGCTACACCTTC. Its translation: CATSRVTGKGYGYTF. The full variable domain, completed using reference TRBV15 and TRBJ1-2, is DAMVIQNPRYQVTQFGKPVTLSCSQTLNHNVMYWYQQKSSQAPKLLFHYYDKDFNNEADTPDNFQSRRPNTSFCFLDIRSPGLGDTAMYLCATSRVTGKGYGYTFGSGTRLTVV.

For the CDR3, the DNA is TGCGCCAGCAGCACGACAGGGGGAACCTACAATGAGCAGTTCTTC. Translated: CASSTTGGTYNEQFF. This chain links TRBV5-1 with TRBJ2-1; 9 bases line up with TRBD1. Germline CDR1 and CDR2: SGHRS and YFSETQ. The CDR3 consists of 15 residues. J was trimmed by 2 bases and V by 4 bases; bases with no gene match: 4.

The gene calls are TRBV25-1 and TRBJ1-1; 10 bases are a match to TRBD1. This CDR3 has 13 amino acids. V was pared by 7 bases and J by 7 bases, with 6 bases of the junction left unmatched. Germline values: CDR1 MGHDK, CDR2 SYGVNS. CDR3 sequence: CASTWTGGIEAFF. The DNA for the CDR3 is TGTGCCAGCACTTGGACAGGGGGGATTGAAGCTTTCTTT.

J is TRBJ2-1 and V is TRBV11-2; D not resolved. In germline, CDR1 is SGHAT, CDR2 FQNNGV. Trimming stripped 1 base from V and 0 bases from J, with 7 bases between. The CDR3 covers 15 residues. CDR3 in amino acids: CASSLGTASYNEQFF. The CDR3 nucleotides are TGTGCCAGCAGCTTAGGAACTGCCTCCTACAATGAGCAGTTCTTC.

The V call is TRBV7-9, the J call TRBJ1-4; D gene unclear. CDR1 is SEHNR, CDR2 FQNEAQ, per germline (reference sequence). Trimming removed 5 bases at V and 6 bases at J, with 7 bases between. CDR3 length: 12 amino acids. This chain's CDR3 is CASSLNYEKLFF. CDR3 sequence (DNA): TGTGCCAGCAGCCTAAATTATGAAAAACTGTTTTTT. Filled out from reference TRBV7-9 and TRBJ1-4, the complete variable domain reads DTGVSQNPRHKITKRGQNVTFRCDPISEHNRLYWYRQTLGQGPEFLTYFQNEAQLEKSRLLSDRFSAERPKGSFSTLEIQRTEQGDSAMYLCASSLNYEKLFFGSGTQLSVL.

This clone was recorded once. The chain links TRBV6-5 to TRBJ1-1, with a possible D match to TRBD1 (5 bases). Trimming shortened V by 7 bases and J by 2 bases, and 14 bases separated the two germline ends. Germline-derived CDR1 and CDR2 are MNHEY and SVGAGI. This CDR3 region has 14 residues. The CDR3 DNA sequence: TGTGCCAGCACCTGGAAAAGGGGAAACACTGAAGCTTTCTTT. Its protein product is CASTWKRGNTEAFF.

This clone was seen only a few times. V gene TRBV29-1 combines with J gene TRBJ1-2; D is unresolved. V lost 6 bases and J 0 bases, leaving 11 bases between the germline ends. Germline V gene sequence: CDR1 SQVTM, CDR2 ANQGSEA. There are 13 residues in the CDR3. The CDR3 loop is CSVQGRANYGYTF. The CDR3 DNA follows: TGCAGCGTCCAAGGGAGGGCTAACTATGGCTACACCTTC.

For this clone: In the same sample, other DNA sequences code for this CDR3. CDR3 region: CASSPGGETQYF. The CDR3 bases are TGTGCCAGCTCACCAGGGGGGGAGACCCAGTACTTC. The V call is TRBV18, the J call TRBJ2-5, with a tentative D call TRBD2 (6 bases). Trimming stripped 2 bases from V and 5 bases from J, with 6 bases between. CDR1 is KGHSH, CDR2 LQKENI, per germline. This CDR3 contains 12 residues.

The V gene is TRBV5-6, the J gene TRBJ2-3; 8 nucleotides match TRBD2. Trimming took 0 bases from V and 1 from J; bases not matched to a gene: 10. This CDR3 contains 18 residues. Germline assignment: CDR1 SGHDT and CDR2 YYEEEE. CDR3 sequence (DNA): TGTGCCAGCAGCTTGGGCCCCGGGGGGGCCTATGGCACAGATACGCAGTATTTT. This sequence encodes CASSLGPGGAYGTDTQYF.

The chain links TRBV6-2 or TRBV6-3 to TRBJ1-5; TRBD1 agrees at 9 bases. V lost 6 bases, J lost 1 base, and 4 bases stayed unmatched. Germline V lookup: CDR1 MNHEY, CDR2 SVGEGT. The CDR3 totals 15 residues. The DNA for the CDR3 is TGTGCCAGCAGCACGACAGGGGGAAGCAATCAGCCCCAGCATTTT. As protein: CASSTTGGSNQPQHF.

In its sample, this clone was seen a few times. The V call is TRBV9, the J call TRBJ1-3; D is possibly TRBD1 (5 bases). V lost 0 bases and J lost 1, with 8 bases in between. This CDR3 has 15 amino acids. Germline lookup yields CDR1 SGDLS and CDR2 YYNGEE. The CDR3 nucleotides read TGTGCCAGCAGCGTAGAAAGGGGATCTGGAAACACCATATATTTT. This sequence encodes CASSVERGSGNTIYF.

This clone was recorded a few times. The chain combines TRBV5-6 with TRBJ2-3, with a weak D call TRBD1 (7 bases). From germline, CDR1 is SGHDT and CDR2 YYEEEE. The ends were cut back, 1 base at V and 3 bases at J, with 18 bases in the middle. The CDR3 extends over 17 amino acids. CDR3 DNA sequence: TGTGCCAGCAGCTTGCGTGGAGGGGGCGTAAGGACAGATACGCAGTATTTT. Residues: CASSLRGGGVRTDTQYF.

The V and J genes are TRBV6-1 and TRBJ1-5; 7 bases are shared with TRBD1. CDR3 length equals 16 residues. Germline assignment: CDR1 MNHNS and CDR2 SASEGT. V was pared by 3 bases and J by 1 base, with 6 bases of the junction left unmatched. CDR3 DNA sequence: TGTGCCAGCAGTGACCAATCCAGGGGGAGCAATCAGCCCCAGCATTTT. Translated: CASSDQSRGSNQPQHF.